A selection of T cell receptor beta chains follows, all from one sample in a study of Graves' ophthalmopathy and Graves' hyperthyroidism. TCRdb re-derived calls from the multiplex PCR reads in MiXCR, one entry per CDR3 protein. The table lists about 740,000 distinct CDR3 sequences, 40% of them singletons, with 44% in the top ten. Sequencing was performed on peripheral blood. The origin of the receptors is an adult man with Graves' ophthalmopathy. Both conserved end residues are part of each CDR3. The order of the fields is J gene, clone size, V gene, D gene, CDR3 DNA, CDR3 protein. D genes are given only for firm matches. For some rows the clone size is stated as once, few or many, or as a class when expanded; others skip it.

J: TRBJ2-7; size: few; V: TRBV4-1; D: .; DNA: TGCGCCAGCAGCCACCCGACAGGTCGCTCCTACGAGCAGTACTTC; CDR3: CASSHPTGRSYEQYF
J: TRBJ1-5; size: .; V: TRBV24-1; D: .; DNA: TGTGCCAGCAGTTGGGCGGGTTTCAATCAGCCCCAGCATTTT; CDR3: CASSWAGFNQPQHF
J: TRBJ2-6; size: many; V: TRBV19; D: .; DNA: TGTGCCAGTAGTATGCGTCAGGATTCTGGGGCCAACGTCCTGACTTTC; CDR3: CASSMRQDSGANVLTF
J: TRBJ2-2; size: .; V: TRBV10-3; D: TRBD2; DNA: TGTGCCATCAGTGAGCGACGAGCGGGGAGGAACACCGGGGAGCTGTTTTTT; CDR3: CAISERRAGRNTGELFF
J: TRBJ2-5; size: .; V: TRBV7-9; D: TRBD2; DNA: TGTGCCAGCAGCCAGCCCGGGGGAGGGGAGACCCAGTACTTC; CDR3: CASSQPGGGETQYF
J: TRBJ1-3; size: many; V: TRBV7-8; D: .; DNA: TGTGCCAGCAGCTCCGGACAGGGAAACACCATATATTTT; CDR3: CASSSGQGNTIYF
J: TRBJ1-6; size: few; V: TRBV9; D: TRBD1; DNA: TGTGCCAGCAGTCCACAGGGGGCTATTCACCCCCTCCACTTT; CDR3: CASSPQGAIHPLHF
J: TRBJ2-7; size: .; V: TRBV11-1; D: TRBD1; DNA: TGTGCCAGCAGCTTATCGCAGGGGGCCCACGAGCAGTACTTC; CDR3: CASSLSQGAHEQYF
J: TRBJ2-2; size: .; V: TRBV25-1; D: .; DNA: TGTGCCAGCAGTTATAGGGTGACCACCGGGGAGCTGTTTTTT; CDR3: CASSYRVTTGELFF
J: TRBJ2-7; size: few; V: TRBV24-1; D: TRBD2; DNA: TGTGCCACCAGTGACCCCGGGACTAGCGGGAGGGCGTACGAGCAGTACTTC; CDR3: CATSDPGTSGRAYEQYF
J: TRBJ2-2; size: .; V: TRBV25-1; D: .; DNA: TGTGCCAGCAGTCGCCGGAGGCCCGCGAACACCGGGGAGCTGTTTTTT; CDR3: CASSRRRPANTGELFF
J: TRBJ1-1; size: many; V: TRBV2; D: .; DNA: TGTGCCACCAAGACTGACGCTGCGGCTTTCTTT; CDR3: CATKTDAAAFF
J: TRBJ2-7; size: .; V: TRBV10-3; D: TRBD1; DNA: TGTGCCAGCATGGGCAGGGGGAGCTCCTACGAGCAGTACTTC; CDR3: CASMGRGSSYEQYF
J: TRBJ1-1; size: few; V: TRBV25-1; D: .; DNA: TGTGCCTGGGCGGCATTGGCTTTCTTT; CDR3: CAWAALAFF
J: TRBJ1-2; size: .; V: TRBV7-9; D: TRBD1; DNA: TGTGCCAGCAGCCTAGACCCGGGACAGGGTGTTAACTATGGCTACACCTTC; CDR3: CASSLDPGQGVNYGYTF
J: TRBJ2-7; size: once; V: TRBV6-5; D: TRBD1; DNA: TGTGCCAGCAGTTACTCGAGGACAGGGGATCGCTACGAGCAGTACTTC; CDR3: CASSYSRTGDRYEQYF
J: TRBJ2-7; size: few; V: TRBV20-1; D: .; DNA: TGCAGTGCTAGGGACTCTCAAATCATCTCCTACGAGCAGTACTTC; CDR3: CSARDSQIISYEQYF
J: TRBJ1-1; size: .; V: TRBV11-1; D: TRBD1; DNA: TGTGCCAGCAGTTTCCTCGGGACAGACAAAAACACTGAAGCTTTCTTT; CDR3: CASSFLGTDKNTEAFF
J: TRBJ1-2; size: .; V: TRBV9; D: TRBD1; DNA: TGTGCCAGCAGCCCTTCTCCGGGACAGGGTAACTATGGCTACACCTTC; CDR3: CASSPSPGQGNYGYTF
J: TRBJ1-1; size: many; V: TRBV19; D: .; DNA: TGTGCCAGTAGTATAGGCCCCATGAACACTGAAGCTTTCTTT; CDR3: CASSIGPMNTEAFF
J: TRBJ1-5; size: many; V: TRBV6-5; D: .; DNA: TGTGCCAGCGGCATAGGGAATCAGCCCCAGCATTTT; CDR3: CASGIGNQPQHF
J: TRBJ2-7; size: .; V: TRBV7-2; D: .; DNA: TGTGCCAGCAGCTTCACTTTTCAAAACGAGCAGTACTTC; CDR3: CASSFTFQNEQYF
J: TRBJ2-5; size: .; V: TRBV25-1; D: TRBD2; DNA: TGTGCCAGCAGTTCGAAAGGGAGGGCCGGAGAGACCCAGTACTTC; CDR3: CASSSKGRAGETQYF
J: TRBJ2-7; size: many; V: TRBV29-1; D: TRBD1; DNA: TGCAGCGTTGTTTCAGGGGGCTCCTACGAGCAGTACTTC; CDR3: CSVVSGGSYEQYF
J: TRBJ2-5; size: .; V: TRBV2; D: TRBD2; DNA: TGTGCCAGCAGTCCCGTCGTGGCGGGGGGGATGGAGACCCAGTACTTC; CDR3: CASSPVVAGGMETQYF
J: TRBJ2-5; size: few; V: TRBV12-5; D: .; DNA: TGTGCTAGTGGTCCGGCGACAGGCTCATTGAACTTC; CDR3: CASGPATGSLNF
J: TRBJ2-5; size: few; V: TRBV11-2; D: .; DNA: TGTGCCAGCAGCCAACGTGGGCCAGGACAAGAGACCCAGTACTTC; CDR3: CASSQRGPGQETQYF
J: TRBJ2-3; size: .; V: TRBV29-1; D: .; DNA: TGCAGCGTTGAAGGGGTACAGGAGATCACAGATACGCAGTATTTT; CDR3: CSVEGVQEITDTQYF
J: TRBJ2-7; size: .; V: TRBV25-1; D: TRBD1; DNA: TGTGCCAGCAGTGTAAGGACAGGGGGCCTGTACGAGCAGTACTTC; CDR3: CASSVRTGGLYEQYF
J: TRBJ1-4; size: .; V: TRBV7-2; D: .; DNA: TGTGCCAGCAGCTTACAGTGGGGGACTAATGAAAAACTGTTTTTT; CDR3: CASSLQWGTNEKLFF
J: TRBJ1-6; size: many; V: TRBV7-9; D: TRBD1; DNA: TGTGCCAGCAGCGTGACAGGGTCTTATAATTCACCCCTCCACTTT; CDR3: CASSVTGSYNSPLHF
J: TRBJ1-3; size: many; V: TRBV2; D: TRBD1; DNA: TGTGCCAGCAGGGCGACAGGGGGCGGAAACACCATATATTTT; CDR3: CASRATGGGNTIYF
J: TRBJ2-5; size: .; V: TRBV15; D: .; DNA: TGTGCCACCAGCAGAGACACGGTTCAAGAGACCCAGTACTTC; CDR3: CATSRDTVQETQYF
J: TRBJ2-7; size: .; V: TRBV5-1; D: .; DNA: TGCGCCAGCAGCTTGGCCGGTAGCGGACCCCGCCCCCTCGAGCAGTACTTC; CDR3: CASSLAGSGPRPLEQYF
J: TRBJ1-5; size: many; V: TRBV19; D: .; DNA: TGTGCCACCCAACTGAATAGCAATCAGCCCCAGCATTTT; CDR3: CATQLNSNQPQHF
J: TRBJ2-7; size: .; V: TRBV7-9; D: .; DNA: TGTGCCAGCAGCTTAGGCGGAGCCTACGAGCAGTGCTTC; CDR3: CASSLGGAYEQCF
J: TRBJ2-2; size: .; V: TRBV10-1; D: .; DNA: TGCGCCAGCAGCGACTACCGGAACGGGGAGCTGTTTTTT; CDR3: CASSDYRNGELFF
J: TRBJ2-5; size: .; V: TRBV3-1; D: .; DNA: TGTGCCAGCAGCCAAAGCGTTATGGAGACCCAGTACTTC; CDR3: CASSQSVMETQYF
J: TRBJ1-5; size: .; V: TRBV19; D: .; DNA: TGTGCCAGTAGTTCGACTAGCGGGACTTCTGTGACCCAGCATTTT; CDR3: CASSSTSGTSVTQHF
J: TRBJ1-3; size: .; V: TRBV4-3; D: .; DNA: TGCGCCAGCAGCCAAGTAGGAGTCGGCTCTGGAAACACCATATATTTT; CDR3: CASSQVGVGSGNTIYF
J: TRBJ2-2; size: .; V: TRBV7-3; D: TRBD2; DNA: TGTGCCAGCGGCCCTACTAGCGGGGCCACCGGGGAGCTGTTTTTT; CDR3: CASGPTSGATGELFF
J: TRBJ2-2; size: .; V: TRBV25-1; D: TRBD1; DNA: TGTGCCAGTAAACCGGGACAGGGGCTAGCCGGGGAGCTGTTTTTT; CDR3: CASKPGQGLAGELFF
J: TRBJ1-1; size: many; V: TRBV7-2; D: .; DNA: TGTGCCAGCAGTTATGGAAGGCTGAACACTGAAGCTTTCTTT; CDR3: CASSYGRLNTEAFF
J: TRBJ2-5; size: .; V: TRBV9; D: .; DNA: TGTGCCAGCAGCGTAGCCCCAGGGCAGTACTTC; CDR3: CASSVAPGQYF
J: TRBJ1-5; size: many; V: TRBV12-3/TRBV12-4; D: TRBD1; DNA: TGTGCCAGCAGCCGACAGGGTCCGGGTCAGCCCCAGCATTTT; CDR3: CASSRQGPGQPQHF
J: TRBJ1-5; size: .; V: TRBV7-9; D: .; DNA: TGTGCCGGCAGCTTTTGGGGGGCTGGACAGCCCCAGCATTTT; CDR3: CAGSFWGAGQPQHF
J: TRBJ1-4; size: many; V: TRBV7-9; D: .; DNA: TGTGCCAGCAGCTTCAGCAGGGCTGAAAAACTGTTTTTT; CDR3: CASSFSRAEKLFF
J: TRBJ2-7; size: few; V: TRBV12-3/TRBV12-4; D: .; DNA: TGTGCCAGCAGTCCGGGCCACAGCTCCTACGAGCAGTACTTC; CDR3: CASSPGHSSYEQYF
J: TRBJ1-2; size: many; V: TRBV7-8; D: TRBD1; DNA: TGTGCCAGCAGCCTCAGGGGGCCTGACTATGGCTACACCTTC; CDR3: CASSLRGPDYGYTF
J: TRBJ2-7; size: .; V: TRBV10-1; D: TRBD2; DNA: TGCGCCAGCAGTGAATACGGGGGGGGATTCGAGCAGTACTTC; CDR3: CASSEYGGGFEQYF
J: TRBJ2-2; size: once; V: TRBV7-2; D: .; DNA: TGTGCCAGCAGCTTAGTCCCAACCCCAGGGACCGGGGAGCTGTTTTTT; CDR3: CASSLVPTPGTGELFF
J: TRBJ2-5; size: .; V: TRBV2; D: TRBD1; DNA: TGTGCCATCAGGTCATCCCGGGACAGGGAAGAGACCCAGTACTTC; CDR3: CAIRSSRDREETQYF
J: TRBJ1-5; size: .; V: TRBV24-1; D: .; DNA: TGTGCCAGCTCACCCGTAAACGGTATGAATCAGCCCCAGCATTTT; CDR3: CASSPVNGMNQPQHF
J: TRBJ1-4; size: few; V: TRBV7-9; D: .; DNA: TGTGCCAGCAGCCCCCGGGCCGTTAATGAAAAACTGTTTTTT; CDR3: CASSPRAVNEKLFF
J: TRBJ2-5; size: few; V: TRBV20-1; D: TRBD1; DNA: TGCAGTGCTAGAGATACCGGACAGGGGAGGCACCAAGAGACCCAGTACTTC; CDR3: CSARDTGQGRHQETQYF
J: TRBJ1-5; size: .; V: TRBV24-1; D: TRBD1; DNA: TGTGCCACCAGTGACCCAGGGACAGGGGGTATTCAGCCCCAGCATTTT; CDR3: CATSDPGTGGIQPQHF